The T cell receptor (beta chain) described here comes from a study of CD8 T cells in ankylosing spondylitis. Notes on this clonotype: What it binds is not known.

TCRdb reprocessed the 5' RACE reads via MiXCR and lists one record per CDR3 protein. The top ten clones hold under 7.5% of a sample with approximately 540,000 distinct CDR3 sequences, over 9.5% of them seen once. V shed 0 bases and J 8 bases; nucleotides not matched to a gene: 2. This CDR3 has 15 residues. Germline V gene lookup returns CDR1 SGHRS and CDR2 YFSETQ. Findings and limits, study-wide: Characteristic, it appeared, of ankylosing spondylitis blood was a TCR beta motif of roughly eight highly homologous variants. Disease-linked clones had a CD8+ phenotype and relatively low frequency in peripheral blood.

This clonotype was obtained from a male donor with ankylosing spondylitis. The chain joins TRBV5-1 to TRBJ2-1; 13 positions agree with TRBD2. Sequencing used blood, either unsorted or a sorted T cell fraction (not recorded which). The CDR3 is CASSLGTSGSYEQFF. The DNA of the CDR3 is TGCGCCAGCAGCTTGGGGACTAGCGGGAGCTATGAGCAGTTCTTC.